What follows are 29 T cell receptor beta chains derived from one specimen sequenced in a study of T cells in Graves' hyperthyroidism and ophthalmopathy. Amplified TCR beta CDR3 regions derived from RNA transcripts. In the first-round RT-PCR of the TCR CDR3, the HTBI primer set was used. TCRdb re-analysed the multiplex PCR reads in MiXCR, keeping a single row per CDR3 protein. The data hold hundreds of thousands of distinct CDR3 sequences, with about 45% observed a single time. The sequencing sample was made of peripheral blood or thyroid tissue (not recorded which). These receptors came from a woman under 30 with Graves' hyperthyroidism.

This clonotype was counted many times. This rearrangement joins TRBV12-3 or TRBV12-4 to TRBJ1-2; D not certain. Trimming cost V 1 base and J 1 base, with 4 bases left between them. CDR3 length: 13 residues. CDR3: CASSLGFNYGYTF. The CDR3 coding sequence is TGTGCCAGCAGTTTAGGGTTTAACTATGGCTACACCTTC.

This chain connects TRBV24-1 to TRBJ1-2, with 10 bases identical to TRBD1. This CDR3 region has 16 residues. Germline V gene lookup returns CDR1 KGHDR and CDR2 SFDVKD. V lost 3 bases and J lost 4; bases outside the gene matches: 7. The CDR3 nucleotides read TGTGCCACCAGTGATGCGACAGGGGGCGGGGGCTATGGCTACACCTTC. It is translated as CATSDATGGGGYGYTF.

This clonotype occurred many times. This chain uses TRBV2 with TRBJ2-7; TRBD1 matches 8 bases. The CDR3 has 13 residues. Trimming cost V 8 bases and J 5 bases; bases outside gene matches: 8. Germline-derived CDR1 and CDR2 are SNHLY and FYNNEI. CDR3 sequence: CASGQDRGDEQYF. CDR3 bases: TGTGCCAGCGGACAAGACAGGGGCGACGAGCAGTACTTC.

This clonotype was counted at least ten times. J is TRBJ1-2 and V is TRBV7-2, with a possible D match to TRBD1 (6 bases). Between the trimmed V and J ends, which lost 5 bases and 3 bases, there was a span of 10 bases. The length of the CDR3 is 13 residues. The V gene's germline CDR1 is SGHTA and CDR2 FQGNSA. CDR3 amino acids: CASSQRGDYGYTF. The DNA of the CDR3 is TGTGCCAGCAGCCAAAGGGGGGACTATGGCTACACCTTC.

CDR3 in amino acids: CASRRGGAGELFF. The CDR3 nucleotides read TGTGCCAGCCGGCGCGGGGGGGCCGGGGAGCTGTTTTTT. The gene calls are TRBV11-1 and TRBJ2-2; TRBD2 matches at 9 bases. The CDR3 covers 13 residues. With V trimmed by 8 bases and J by 6 bases, 4 bases remained unmatched. Germline values: CDR1 SGHAT, CDR2 FQDESV (reference sequence).

The table lists this clonotype with a few counts. The rearrangement uses TRBV7-2 and TRBJ1-2, with unresolved D. V was shortened by 5 bases and J by 12 bases, with 22 bases between the two germline ends. Germline CDR1 is SGHTA and CDR2 is FQGNSA. This CDR3 region has 14 residues. The CDR3 nucleotides are TGTGCCAGCAGCCCGGGTCGGACGGCCCCTATGGACACCTTC. It translates to CASSPGRTAPMDTF. Combining the CDR3 with reference TRBV7-2 and TRBJ1-2 gives the whole variable domain GAGVSQSPSNKVTEKGKDVELRCDPISGHTALYWYRQSLGQGLEFLIYFQGNSAPDKSGLPSDRFSAERTGGSVSTLTIQRTQQEDSAVYLCASSPGRTAPMDTFGSGTRLTVV.

This chain links TRBV11-2 with TRBJ2-6; D call uncertain. CDR1 is SGHAT and CDR2 is FQNNGV in the germline V gene. The CDR3 is 18 amino acids. V was clipped by 5 bases and J by 0 bases, with 17 bases between them. CDR3 nucleotides: TGTGCCAGCAGCCAAGAAGGCCCCAGTCGCTCTGGGGCCAACGTCCTGACTTTC. As protein: CASSQEGPSRSGANVLTF.

Details on this clonotype: The junction and the germline gene differ at one end; a read error may be behind it. V gene TRBV25-1 combines with J gene TRBJ1-1; no definite D call. Germline V gene lookup returns CDR1 MGHDK and CDR2 SYGVNS. The CDR3 extends over 10 amino acids. CDR3 nucleotides: TGTACCAGCACGAACACTGAAGCTTTCTTT. As protein: CTSTNTEAFF. Using reference TRBV25-1 and TRBJ1-1 for the parts outside the CDR3, the full variable domain is EADIYQTPRYLVIGTGKKITLECSQTMGHDKMYWYQQDPGMELHLIHYSYGVNSTEKGDLSSESTVSRIRTEHFPLTLESARPSHTSQYLCTSTNTEAFFGQGTRLTVV.

This clonotype was counted between two and nine times. V and J are TRBV5-1 and TRBJ1-2; possibly TRBD1 for D (5 bases). Trimming cost V 3 bases and J 2 bases, with 14 bases left between them. The CDR3 loop spans 15 amino acids. Germline CDR1 is SGHRS and CDR2 is YFSETQ. CDR3 region: CASSSGRQTNYGYTF. The CDR3 nucleotides read TGCGCCAGCAGCTCGGGTCGACAGACCAACTATGGCTACACCTTC.

This clonotype appeared many times. The chain recombines TRBV19 with TRBJ1-5; 10 positions agree with TRBD1. Trimming took 4 bases from V and 0 from J; bases not matched to a gene: 0. This CDR3 region has 15 residues. Looked up from germline, CDR1 is LNHDA and CDR2 is SQIVND (reference sequence). The CDR3 nucleotides are TGTGCCAGTAGTAGACAGGGGGCTAGCAATCAGCCCCAGCATTTT. Residues: CASSRQGASNQPQHF.

This sequence joins TRBV2 and TRBJ1-6, with D possibly being TRBD1 (6 bases). The CDR3 sequence is 17 residues long. V lost 6 bases to trimming and J lost 7 bases, with 22 bases between them. Germline V CDR1 and CDR2: SNHLY, FYNNEI. The CDR3: CASSLNAGQRTNSPLHF. The CDR3 DNA reads as TGTGCCAGCAGCCTGAACGCGGGACAACGCACCAATTCACCCCTCCACTTT. The variable domain in full, with the rest retrieved from reference TRBV2 and TRBJ1-6, is EPEVTQTPSHQVTQMGQEVILRCVPISNHLYFYWYRQILGQKVEFLVSFYNNEISEKSEIFDDQFSVERPDGSNFTLKIRSTKLEDSAMYFCASSLNAGQRTNSPLHFGNGTRLTVT.

This clonotype was picked up many times. V and J are TRBV29-1 and TRBJ1-1; the match to TRBD1 covers 8 bases. Germline V gives CDR1 SQVTM, CDR2 ANQGSEA. The CDR3 consists of 11 residues. V shed 3 bases, J shed 8 bases, and the junction held 2 bases outside the gene matches. The CDR3: CSVDSGGEAFF. The CDR3 DNA follows: TGCAGCGTTGATTCAGGGGGCGAAGCTTTCTTT.

This chain links TRBV5-1 with TRBJ1-1; D gene ambiguous. Trimming cost V 6 bases and J 1 base, with 7 bases left between them. Germline values: CDR1 SGHRS, CDR2 YFSETQ. The length of the CDR3 is 12 residues. The CDR3 bases are TGCGCCAGCATACGCGGGAACACTGAAGCTTTCTTT. Translated: CASIRGNTEAFF.

This chain links TRBV25-1 with TRBJ1-2; possibly TRBD1 for D (5 bases). V was trimmed by 3 bases and J by 8 bases, leaving 13 bases between them. Germline CDR1 MGHDK, CDR2 SYGVNS. The CDR3 loop spans 13 amino acids. Here the CDR3 reads CASSDRQGHGYTF. The DNA for the CDR3 is TGTGCCAGCAGTGATCGGCAGGGTCACGGCTACACCTTC.

This clonotype is a singleton in its sample. This chain connects TRBV2 to TRBJ1-2; D not certain. The CDR3 is 11 amino acids. With 11 bases removed from V and 8 bases from J, the gap between germline ends came to 15 bases. Germline lookup yields CDR1 SNHLY and CDR2 FYNNEI. The DNA of the CDR3 is TGTGCCTGGACCCGGGGTCGGGGCTACACCTTC. Translation: CAWTRGRGYTF.

This clonotype was counted between two and nine times. This chain connects TRBV12-3 or TRBV12-4 to TRBJ2-7; D call uncertain. The CDR3 length is 15 residues. The V gene lost 5 bases and the J gene lost 2 bases, with 16 bases spanning the gap. The CDR3 DNA sequence: TGTGCCAGCAGTAGCTACGAGACACAGACCTACGAGCAGTACTTC. Amino acids: CASSSYETQTYEQYF.

This chain joins TRBV29-1 and TRBJ2-6; no definite D call. V was clipped by 6 bases and J by 4 bases, with 7 bases between them. The germline V gene encodes CDR1 SQVTM and CDR2 ANQGSEA. The CDR3 is made up of 12 amino acids. CDR3 sequence reads: CSVEKGANVLTF. The CDR3 DNA reads TGCAGCGTGGAAAAGGGGGCCAACGTCCTGACTTTC.

The V call is TRBV20-1, the J call TRBJ1-4; a weak D match, TRBD1 (6 bases). CDR3 length equals 14 residues. From germline, CDR1 is DFQATT and CDR2 SNEGSKA (reference sequence). Trimming pared 5 bases from V and 7 bases from J, leaving 17 bases between. The CDR3 region has the DNA TGCAGTGCTGGGGTCTGGGGGGCGGTTGAAAAACTGTTTTTT. Translation: CSAGVWGAVEKLFF.

The chain joins TRBV29-1 to TRBJ2-7, with TRBD1 matching 10 bases. The length of the CDR3 is 14 residues. Germline V gives CDR1 SQVTM, CDR2 ANQGSEA. CDR3 protein: CTAVGQGSSYEQYF. The CDR3, as DNA: TGCACCGCGGTGGGACAGGGGTCCTCCTACGAGCAGTACTTC.

This clonotype was picked up one time. V and J are TRBV25-1 and TRBJ2-5; D is tentatively TRBD1 or TRBD2 (5 bases each). The CDR3 length is 13 residues. Deletions cut 6 bases from V and 4 bases from J, with 12 bases between. Germline CDR1 is MGHDK and CDR2 is SYGVNS. The CDR3 DNA sequence: TGTGCCAGCAGCGTCGGGGACCCAGAGACCCAGTACTTC. It is translated as CASSVGDPETQYF.

This sequence joins TRBV29-1 and TRBJ1-1, with D perhaps TRBD1 (6 bases). The CDR3 loop spans 13 amino acids. Germline loops: CDR1 SQVTM, CDR2 ANQGSEA. V lost 4 bases and J 0 bases, leaving 9 bases between the germline ends. CDR3 loop: CSVGGHMNTEAFF. The DNA of the CDR3 is TGCAGCGTTGGGGGACACATGAACACTGAAGCTTTCTTT.

The J gene is TRBJ1-1, the V gene TRBV12-3 or TRBV12-4; D is ambiguous. Trimming stripped 4 bases from V and 1 base from J, with 7 bases between. The CDR3 consists of 13 residues. The CDR3 sequence: CASSYYPNTEAFF. CDR3 in DNA: TGTGCCAGCAGTTATTACCCGAACACTGAAGCTTTCTTT.

This chain connects TRBV25-1 to TRBJ2-7; D not resolved. This CDR3 has 15 residues. CDR1 and CDR2 from the germline V gene are MGHDK and SYGVNS. With 5 bases removed from V and 5 bases from J, the gap between germline ends came to 19 bases. CDR3 region: CASSSTRLDNDEQYF. The CDR3 nucleotides are TGTGCCAGCAGTTCCACGCGGCTCGATAACGACGAGCAGTACTTC.

This clonotype was observed many times. The rearrangement uses TRBV15 and TRBJ2-7; D uncertain. Germline V gives CDR1 LNHNV, CDR2 YYDKDF (reference sequence). The ends were cut back, 4 bases at V and 5 bases at J, with 9 bases in the middle. The CDR3 runs to 12 residues. The CDR3 nucleotides are TGTGCCACCAGCACAGGTTTTAACGAGCAGTACTTC. Protein product: CATSTGFNEQYF.

The chain links TRBV6-6 to TRBJ1-4; maybe TRBD1 (5 bases). Germline values: CDR1 MNHNY, CDR2 SVGAGI (reference sequence). V was trimmed by 3 bases and J by 8 bases, leaving 13 bases between them. The CDR3 extends over 14 amino acids. The CDR3 loop is CASSYLSGKEKLFF. CDR3 in DNA: TGTGCCAGCAGTTATTTGTCAGGGAAGGAAAAACTGTTTTTT.

Only a few counts were recorded for this clonotype. This sequence joins TRBV19 and TRBJ1-5; D remains unclear. The germline V gene has CDR1 LNHDA and CDR2 SQIVND (reference sequence). The CDR3 runs to 17 residues. V lost 9 bases and J lost 6, with 27 bases in between. CDR3: CASSYARRERSGQPQHF. The CDR3 DNA sequence: TGTGCCAGCAGTTACGCGCGGAGGGAGCGTTCAGGTCAGCCCCAGCATTTT.

The chain links TRBV11-2 to TRBJ2-5; weak D call: TRBD2 (5 bases). Germline CDR1 reads SGHAT; CDR2 reads FQNNGV. The length of the CDR3 is 12 residues. CDR3 coding DNA: TGTGCTAGGCCCTTGGGAGTAGAGACCCAGTACTTC. Protein: CARPLGVETQYF. The full variable domain, its missing parts supplied by reference TRBV11-2 and TRBJ2-5, is EAGVAQSPRYKIIEKRQSVAFWCNPISGHATLYWYQQILGQGPKLLIQFQNNGVVDDSQLPKDRFSAERLKGVDSTLKIQPAKLEDSAVYLCARPLGVETQYFGPGTRLLVL.

This clonotype was recorded many times. The chain recombines TRBV29-1 with TRBJ1-4; the D is unclear. The CDR3 consists of 13 residues. With 5 bases removed from V and 10 bases from J, the gap between germline ends came to 17 bases. Germline CDR1 and CDR2: SQVTM and ANQGSEA. This CDR3 is CSVQIQYSGKLFF. In nucleotides, the CDR3 is TGCAGCGTTCAGATCCAGTACAGTGGAAAACTGTTTTTT.

This clonotype was observed a few times. The J gene is TRBJ2-5, the V gene TRBV2, with 11 bases matching TRBD2. The V gene's germline CDR1 is SNHLY and CDR2 FYNNEI. J lost 4 bases, V lost 6 bases, and 4 bases had no gene match. The CDR3 extends over 14 amino acids. CDR3 amino acids: CASSTLAGGETQYF. CDR3 sequence (DNA): TGTGCCAGCAGCACGCTAGCGGGAGGAGAGACCCAGTACTTC.